The 22 T cell receptor beta chains presented below share a single source sample, sequenced in a study of T cells after yellow fever vaccination. TCRdb re-called the 5' RACE reads with MiXCR, one entry per CDR3 protein. The data contain some 96,000 distinct CDR3 sequences, 7.5% to 10% of them singletons. The sample was CD8+ T cells not binding an NS4B(214-222) dextramer, sorted from PBMCs, taken approximately 16 days after the first yellow fever vaccination. The receptors come from a man younger than 35 who received the YFV17D yellow fever vaccine.

The table lists this clonotype with a few counts. The chain is built from TRBV4-1 and TRBJ1-5; no reliable D call. The germline CDR1 and CDR2 sequences are MGHRA and YSYEKL. Trimming took 1 base from V and 0 from J, leaving 7 bases between them. The CDR3 is made up of 15 amino acids. CDR3 loop: CASSQGQLSNQPQHF. In nucleotides, the CDR3 is TGCGCCAGCAGCCAAGGGCAGCTTAGCAATCAGCCCCAGCATTTT.

This clonotype was recorded a few times. The chain couples TRBV7-2 to TRBJ2-3, with 10 positions matching TRBD2. After removal of 5 bases from V and 1 base from J, the junction contained 9 bases not matched to a gene. The CDR3 runs to 17 residues. Per the germline V gene, CDR1 is SGHTA and CDR2 is FQGNSA. The CDR3 sequence: CASSLSGGGFRTDTQYF. The CDR3 coding sequence is TGTGCCAGCAGCCTCAGCGGGGGGGGTTTTCGCACAGATACGCAGTATTTT. Drawing the rest from reference TRBV7-2 and TRBJ2-3, the complete variable domain is GAGVSQSPSNKVTEKGKDVELRCDPISGHTALYWYRQSLGQGLEFLIYFQGNSAPDKSGLPSDRFSAERTGGSVSTLTIQRTQQEDSAVYLCASSLSGGGFRTDTQYFGPGTRLTVL.

V is TRBV7-2 and J is TRBJ1-5; 7 nucleotides line up with TRBD1. This CDR3 contains 16 residues. V lost 5 bases to trimming and J lost 1 base; unmatched junction nucleotides: 8. Germline V gene lookup returns CDR1 SGHTA and CDR2 FQGNSA. The CDR3 nucleotides are TGTGCCAGCAGCCCCTCAGGGGGATGGAGCAATCAGCCCCAGCATTTT. Its protein is CASSPSGGWSNQPQHF.

The sample holds a few counts of this clonotype. CDR3: CASSQDSGARDPFSGYTF. The CDR3 bases are TGCGCCAGCAGCCAAGATTCGGGGGCGAGGGACCCATTTAGTGGCTACACCTTC. This rearrangement joins TRBV4-3 to TRBJ1-2, with D perhaps TRBD1 (6 bases). Looked up from germline, CDR1 is LGHNA and CDR2 is YSLEER. CDR3 size: 18 residues. Trimming removed 0 bases from V and 7 bases from J, with 24 bases in between.

The gene calls are TRBV24-1 and TRBJ2-3; 10 bases are a match to TRBD2. CDR1 KGHDR and CDR2 SFDVKD come from the germline V gene. This CDR3 is 16 amino acids long. The J segment lost 6 bases and the V segment lost 9 bases, leaving 14 bases of the junction unmatched. The CDR3 region is CATSSPGSGGLDTQYF. The CDR3 DNA reads TGTGCCACCTCTTCCCCCGGTAGCGGGGGGTTGGATACGCAGTATTTT.

This clonotype was seen a single time. This chain's CDR3 is CASSQFFSGYKQPQHF. CDR3 nucleotide sequence: TGTGCCAGCAGTCAATTCTTTTCGGGGTACAAGCAGCCCCAGCATTTT. The chain is built from TRBV27 and TRBJ1-5; D unresolved. Germline CDR1 and CDR2: MNHEY and SMNVEV (reference sequence). This CDR3 region has 16 residues. Trimming shortened V by 5 bases and J by 7 bases, and 21 bases separated the two germline ends.

V gene TRBV7-3 combines with J gene TRBJ2-3; 7 nucleotides line up with TRBD2. CDR1 is SGHTA, CDR2 FQGTGA, per germline. This CDR3 has 15 amino acids. The trim removed 0 bases at V and 4 bases at J, leaving 4 bases unmatched. The CDR3 here is CASSLTWGGADTQYF. CDR3 nucleotide sequence: TGTGCCAGCAGCTTAACATGGGGGGGGGCAGATACGCAGTATTTT.

In its sample, this clonotype was seen many times. The rearrangement uses TRBV29-1 and TRBJ1-3, with D unresolved. V gave up 6 bases and J gave up 4 bases, with 16 bases separating them. Germline lookup yields CDR1 SQVTM and CDR2 ANQGSEA. CDR3 length: 14 amino acids. DNA of the CDR3: TGCAGCGTGTCGACTTCGGTGGGCGGAAACACCATATATTTT. Amino acids: CSVSTSVGGNTIYF.

The rearrangement links TRBV11-2 to TRBJ2-3; D unresolved. CDR3 size: 12 residues. Germline assignment: CDR1 SGHAT and CDR2 FQNNGV. The V and J ends lost 8 bases and 6 bases respectively, with 12 bases between them. The CDR3 here is CASSPSPDTQYF. CDR3 coding DNA: TGTGCCAGCTCCCCTTCTCCGGATACGCAGTATTTT. The whole variable domain, remainder taken from reference TRBV11-2 and TRBJ2-3, is EAGVAQSPRYKIIEKRQSVAFWCNPISGHATLYWYQQILGQGPKLLIQFQNNGVVDDSQLPKDRFSAERLKGVDSTLKIQPAKLEDSAVYLCASSPSPDTQYFGPGTRLTVL.

V gene TRBV23-1 combines with J gene TRBJ2-7; D is uncertain. TRBV23-1 is assigned to the ORF class and has an uncertain function. V lost 8 bases to trimming and J lost 7 bases, with 18 bases between them. The CDR3 runs 13 residues. CDR3 region: CASGRFYLGEQYV. For the CDR3, the DNA is TGCGCCAGCGGCAGGTTTTACCTGGGGGAGCAGTACGTC.

V and J are TRBV5-6 and TRBJ2-2; 11 bases line up with TRBD2. The CDR3 extends over 15 amino acids. With V trimmed by 3 bases and J by 4 bases, 2 bases remained unmatched. CDR1 SGHDT and CDR2 YYEEEE come from the germline V gene. The CDR3 protein is CASSYGTSGTGELFF. The CDR3, as DNA: TGTGCCAGCAGCTACGGGACTAGCGGCACCGGGGAGCTGTTTTTT.

This clonotype was counted many times. The rearrangement links TRBV6-1 to TRBJ2-2; no clear D gene. CDR1 and CDR2 from the germline V gene are MNHNS and SASEGT. This CDR3 has 13 amino acids. V was pared by 6 bases and J by 4 bases, with 9 bases between. The CDR3 DNA reads TGTGCCAGCAGCCCCGTTGGCACCGGGGAGCTGTTTTTT. Translating gives CASSPVGTGELFF.

This clonotype was detected a few times. J is TRBJ2-1 and V is TRBV7-2, with D maybe TRBD1 (5 bases). CDR1 and CDR2 from the germline V gene are SGHTA and FQGNSA. The CDR3 length is 12 residues. Trimming shortened V by 3 bases and J by 6 bases, and 6 bases separated the two germline ends. The CDR3 DNA reads as TGTGCCAGCAGCTTGACAGTCAATGAGCAGTTCTTC. Amino acids: CASSLTVNEQFF.

This clonotype was seen ten or more times. The chain uses TRBV5-6 and TRBJ1-1; 8 bases line up with TRBD1. This CDR3 contains 14 residues. Germline V lookup: CDR1 SGHDT, CDR2 YYEEEE. V was clipped by 4 bases and J by 1 base; unmatched bases: 3. As DNA, the CDR3 is TGTGCCAGCAGCCAGCAGGGGGCGAACACTGAAGCTTTCTTT. It is translated as CASSQQGANTEAFF.

The chain combines TRBV20-1 with TRBJ2-2; the D is unclear. Germline CDR1 DFQATT, CDR2 SNEGSKA (reference sequence). The CDR3 covers 13 residues. V gave up 3 bases and J gave up 0 bases, with 5 bases separating them. This chain's CDR3 is CSASTSNTGELFF. In nucleotides, the CDR3 is TGCAGTGCTAGCACCTCGAACACCGGGGAGCTGTTTTTT.

This chain connects TRBV13 to TRBJ2-5, with 10 bases identical to TRBD1. Germline V gene lookup returns CDR1 PRHDT and CDR2 FYEKMQ (reference sequence). The CDR3 is made up of 16 amino acids. V shed 1 base, J shed 5 bases, and the junction held 7 bases outside the gene matches. This CDR3 is CASSLAPGQGSETQYF. For the CDR3, the DNA is TGTGCCAGCAGCTTAGCACCGGGACAGGGGTCGGAGACCCAGTACTTC.

V is TRBV2 and J is TRBJ2-6; 7 bases are a match to TRBD1. Germline V lookup: CDR1 SNHLY, CDR2 FYNNEI. The CDR3 has 18 amino acids. V lost 5 bases to trimming and J lost 0 bases; unmatched junction nucleotides: 10. The CDR3 nucleotides read TGTGCCAGCAGTTCTCCGGGACAGTTAATCTCTGGGGCCAACGTCCTGACTTTC. Amino acid sequence: CASSSPGQLISGANVLTF.

This clonotype was observed a few times. The genes are TRBV10-3 and TRBJ1-5, with D perhaps matching TRBD1 (5 bases). The CDR3 runs to 13 residues. CDR1 and CDR2 (germline): ENHRY, SYGVKD. Deletions cut 10 bases from V and 3 bases from J, with 13 bases between. The CDR3 sequence: CATGGLSNQPQHF. As DNA, the CDR3 is TGTGCCACCGGGGGACTCTCCAATCAGCCCCAGCATTTT.

This clonotype showed up just a few times. V is TRBV4-3 and J is TRBJ2-6; D not certain. The germline V and J ends were trimmed by 0 bases and 1 base, with 10 bases remaining between them. Germline loops: CDR1 LGHNA, CDR2 YSLEER. CDR3 size: 17 residues. CDR3 sequence reads: CASSQDLSESGANVLTF. CDR3 DNA: TGCGCCAGCAGCCAAGATTTGTCGGAGTCTGGGGCCAACGTCCTGACTTTC.

V usage is TRBV30 and J usage is TRBJ2-1; the match to TRBD2 covers 9 bases. Per germline, CDR1 GTSNPN and CDR2 SVGIG (reference sequence). V gave up 5 bases and J gave up 16 bases; unmatched junction bases: 24. The CDR3 is 16 amino acids. Here the CDR3 reads CAWEDRYSVAGGPGFF. The CDR3 bases are TGTGCCTGGGAGGACCGATACTCGGTCGCGGGGGGGCCGGGATTCTTC.

A few counts support this clonotype. The chain links TRBV5-5 to TRBJ2-7; TRBD1 might be the D (6 bases). The CDR3 loop spans 16 amino acids. V was pared by 3 bases and J by 7 bases, with 23 bases between. In germline, CDR1 is SGHKS, CDR2 YYEKEE (reference sequence). The CDR3 protein is CASSYRQAPGSGEQYF. Written as DNA, the CDR3 is TGTGCCAGCAGCTACCGACAGGCCCCTGGTTCGGGAGAGCAGTACTTC.

The chain recombines TRBV30 with TRBJ2-1, with 8 bases that match TRBD1. The CDR3 is 14 amino acids. Trimming at V came to 0 bases and at J to 5 bases, leaving 3 bases not matched to a gene. The germline V gene encodes CDR1 GTSNPN and CDR2 SVGIG (reference sequence). The CDR3 here is CAWSVNRGNNEQFF. In DNA form, the CDR3 reads TGTGCCTGGAGTGTAAACAGGGGGAACAATGAGCAGTTCTTC.